A single T cell receptor (beta chain) is shown here with its context. This clone was seen more than once but under ten times. There is no known antigen for this receptor. This receptor is murine, so its gene names and germline sequences reflect the mouse genome. The read terminates 4 residues before the CDR3 end, so the remaining end is supplied by the germline J gene. This record belongs to a study of CD8+ T cells in alopecia areata (dated by TCRdb to 2016 to 2019). Regarding the research as a whole: Skin from C3H/HeJ donors with spontaneous alopecia (about 6-12 months old) was grafted onto female C3H/HeJ recipients aged roughly 6-11 weeks. High-throughput TCRbeta sequencing was used to examine T cell clonal expansion in alopecia areata in both the C3H/HeJ mouse model and human patients. Human TCRbeta sequencing covered scalp tissue and sorted CD4+ and CD8+ peripheral blood T cells from patchy and totalis/universalis alopecia areata patients and healthy controls. Scalp clonality was compared among normal scalp (n=4), patchy alopecia areata scalp (n=8), and alopecia totalis/universalis scalp (n=8). The RNA source kit depended on sample type: the PAXgene miRNA kit for fixed scalp, the miRNeasy kit for PBMCs, and the RNeasy kit for mouse skin. TCRbeta CDR3 regions were amplified by immunoSEQ multiplex PCR with 35 Vbeta forward and 13 Jbeta reverse primers. Broader findings and caveats from the paper: Compared with mice, TCR sequences shared between patients were less clear, possibly partly because of HLA diversity across the patient population. Compared with normal scalp, lesional scalp, particularly in alopecia totalis/universalis, had higher clonality and more expanded CD8+ clones, which suggests antigenic drive. Scalp TCR repertoire analysis is complicated because resident alphabeta T cells in normal human skin are also sequenced, whereas mouse skin is dominated by gammadelta T cells.

Libraries were made using the immunoSEQ multiplex PCR assay. To provide template for TCR sequencing, every sample had RNA extracted and reverse transcribed into cDNA. First-strand cDNA was synthesized using SuperScript III with a 2:1 mix of oligo-dT and random hexamers. Amplification bias was assessed with a synthetic immune receptor repertoire, and residual bias was removed computationally. Sequencing of the libraries was done on Illumina HiSeq using 60 bp reads that spanned the CDR3 and were read from J toward V. Per the original workflow: After raw reads were preprocessed to remove errors, the CDR3 was defined following IMGT conventions as running from the conserved cysteine to phenylalanine. Clonality was computed as 1 minus the Shannon entropy, with the entropy normalized by log2 of the number of productive unique TCRs. Whether each scalp clone was CD4 or CD8 was inferred by checking scalp TCRbeta sequences against the CD4 and CD8 repertoires from sorted blood. Held by TCRdb, this immuneACCESS table contains in-frame sequences only and omits some clones. Under half of the omission traces to an unresolved V gene where checked; the cause of the rest is unknown. The DNA gave D and trimming, while V, J and clone size come from that table. This sample holds more than 250,000 clones in total, without any singletons. The ten largest clonotypes hold 0.9% to 1.5% of the sample.

Pooled mouse cutaneous lymph node cells were stained for CD4, CD8alpha, NKG2D, NKG2ACE and other markers and were then sorted on a BD Influx. CDR1 and CDR2 were assigned from the germline V gene (reference sequence) as FNHDT and SITEND. Counted from cysteine to phenylalanine, this CDR3 has 15 amino acids. The DNA covers only part of the CDR3, 33 bases in frame from base 1. V and J lose 0 bases and 0 bases, and a span of 9 bases separates them. The V gene is TRBV19 and the J gene is TRBJ1-1; no D gene can be assigned with confidence. The TCR originated in a C3H/HeJ mouse with alopecia areata. Mice in this strain carry MHC haplotype H2-k. Sequenced sample: CD4+ T cells sorted from a lymph node. This receptor carries the CDR3 CASSIGLSPNTEVFF. The sequenced part of the CDR3 DNA is TGTGCCAGCAGTATAGGACTCTCTCCAAACACA.